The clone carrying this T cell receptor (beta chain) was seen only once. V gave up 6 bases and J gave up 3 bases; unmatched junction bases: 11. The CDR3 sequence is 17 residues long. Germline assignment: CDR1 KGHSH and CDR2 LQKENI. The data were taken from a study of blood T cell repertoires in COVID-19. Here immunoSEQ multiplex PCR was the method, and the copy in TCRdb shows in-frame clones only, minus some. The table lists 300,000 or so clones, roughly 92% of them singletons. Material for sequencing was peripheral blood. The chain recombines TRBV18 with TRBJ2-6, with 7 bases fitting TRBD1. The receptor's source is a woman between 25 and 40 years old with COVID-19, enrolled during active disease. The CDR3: CASSILGGAYGANVLTF. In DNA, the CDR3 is TGTGCCAGCTCGATCTTAGGGGGCGCGTATGGGGCCAACGTCCTGACTTTC.